A single sample is the source of the 14 T cell receptor beta chains below, sequenced in a study of cytomegalovirus exposure and HLA in healthy donors (dated by TCRdb to 2017 to 2019). Library preparation used the immunoSEQ multiplex PCR assay. For the multiplex PCR, a mixture combining 60 forward primers for TCR Vbeta segments and 13 reverse primers for TCR Jbeta segments was used. TCRdb provides this immuneACCESS table in a form limited to in-frame rearrangements. Some clones are lacking; in checked studies, under half of them reflect an unresolved V gene, and why the rest are absent is not known. The sample table shows about 160,000 clones, and 79% are seen once. Approximately 2% of the sample comes from the top ten. Sequencing used PBMCs. The receptors originated from a middle-aged man in good health and CMV-seronegative.

The chain has TRBV7-9 and TRBJ2-1, with 11 nucleotides matching TRBD2. The V gene end was trimmed by 8 bases and the J gene end by 7 bases; junction bases not matched to a gene: 4. Germline CDR1 is SEHNR and CDR2 is FQNEAQ (reference sequence). The length of the CDR3 is 13 residues. Here the CDR3 reads CASLAGGQNEQFF. The CDR3 coding sequence is TGTGCCAGCCTAGCGGGAGGACAAAATGAGCAGTTCTTC. Together with reference TRBV7-9 and TRBJ2-1, the CDR3 gives the full variable domain: DTGVSQNPRHKITKRGQNVTFRCDPISEHNRLYWYRQTLGQGPEFLTYFQNEAQLEKSRLLSDRFSAERPKGSFSTLEIQRTEQGDSAMYLCASLAGGQNEQFFGPGTRLTVL.

The chain links TRBV2 to TRBJ1-2; D might be TRBD1 (5 bases). Trimming pared 9 bases from V and 6 bases from J, leaving 11 bases between. The CDR3 is 11 amino acids. Germline CDR1 and CDR2: SNHLY and FYNNEI. The CDR3 region is CARQQGDGYTF. The DNA of the CDR3 is TGTGCCAGACAACAAGGGGATGGCTACACCTTC.

This clone showed up just a few times. This chain uses TRBV11-2 with TRBJ2-7; 11 bases are a match to TRBD2. V lost 3 bases, J lost 5 bases, and 6 bases stayed unmatched. The CDR3 spans 15 residues. Germline CDR1 reads SGHAT; CDR2 reads FQNNGV. The DNA for the CDR3 is TGTGCCAGCAGCTTTACTAGCGGGAGCAAGGACGAGCAGTACTTC. It codes for CASSFTSGSKDEQYF. The full variable domain, its missing parts supplied by reference TRBV11-2 and TRBJ2-7, is EAGVAQSPRYKIIEKRQSVAFWCNPISGHATLYWYQQILGQGPKLLIQFQNNGVVDDSQLPKDRFSAERLKGVDSTLKIQPAKLEDSAVYLCASSFTSGSKDEQYFGPGTRLTVT.

In its sample, this clone was seen a few times. At one boundary the junction diverges from the germline segment, which might be a read error. This chain connects TRBV7-2 to TRBJ2-7; tentatively, D is TRBD2 (5 bases). Germline V gene sequence: CDR1 SGHTA, CDR2 FQGNSA. The CDR3 is 13 amino acids. The CDR3: CASSLGWAGDGSF. The CDR3 DNA follows: TGTGCCAGCAGCTTAGGATGGGCGGGCGACGGCTCCTTC.

In this sample, this clone turned up a few times. This sequence joins TRBV19 and TRBJ2-1, with TRBD1 as a possible D gene (6 bases). Germline V gives CDR1 LNHDA, CDR2 SQIVND (reference sequence). V lost 5 bases to trimming and J lost 9 bases, with 14 bases between them. The CDR3 spans 13 residues. The CDR3 DNA reads TGTGCCAGTAGTTGGGACCACAGGGTTGAGCAGTTCTTC. It yields the protein CASSWDHRVEQFF.

The sample holds a few counts of this clone. The V gene is TRBV7-6, the J gene TRBJ2-7; 9 bases are shared with TRBD1. With 3 bases clipped from V and 7 bases from J, the junction kept 7 bases outside the gene matches. This CDR3 is built from 14 residues. CDR1 is SGHVS, CDR2 FNYEAQ, per germline. The CDR3 is CASSLGTGSREQYF. CDR3 DNA: TGTGCCAGCAGCTTGGGGACAGGGTCCCGGGAGCAGTACTTC.

The V call is TRBV18, the J call TRBJ2-7; possible D gene TRBD2, 7 bases. The V end was cut by 6 bases, the J end by 3 bases, with 21 bases between. The CDR3 runs 16 residues. Germline V gives CDR1 KGHSH, CDR2 LQKENI. CDR3 sequence (DNA): TGTGCCAGCTCTGTCTCATGGGAAGCGGGACACTACGAGCAGTACTTC. Residues: CASSVSWEAGHYEQYF.

V is TRBV19 and J is TRBJ2-1; 9 bases are shared with TRBD2. This CDR3 is 14 amino acids long. Germline V gives CDR1 LNHDA, CDR2 SQIVND (reference sequence). V lost 5 bases and J lost 5; bases outside the gene matches: 4. The CDR3 reads CASSVLAGNNEQFF. The CDR3, as DNA: TGTGCCAGTAGTGTGCTAGCGGGAAACAATGAGCAGTTCTTC.

The rearrangement links TRBV5-1 to TRBJ2-7, with a tentative D call TRBD2 (7 bases). The CDR3 extends over 15 amino acids. Germline values: CDR1 SGHRS, CDR2 YFSETQ. V was cut by 4 bases and J by 1 base, with 15 bases left in between. Here the CDR3 DNA reads TGCGCCAGCAGCCCTGGGGAGGGGGGATCCTACGAGCAGTACTTC. It specifies CASSPGEGGSYEQYF.

The V call is TRBV7-2, the J call TRBJ1-3, with D possibly matching TRBD1 (5 bases). The CDR3 length is 15 residues. Trimming removed 0 bases from V and 2 bases from J, with 8 bases in between. Germline values: CDR1 SGHTA, CDR2 FQGNSA. CDR3 DNA sequence: TGTGCCAGCAGCTTAGCGGGAGGGGCTGGAAACACCATATATTTT. This encodes CASSLAGGAGNTIYF.

This clone appeared once. This CDR3 is also generated by other DNA sequences in the sample. The rearrangement links TRBV5-1 to TRBJ2-1; D unclear. This CDR3 region has 15 residues. Germline V gives CDR1 SGHRS, CDR2 YFSETQ. Trimming shortened V by 0 bases and J by 0 bases, and 7 bases separated the two germline ends. CDR3 sequence reads: CASSLGSSSYNEQFF. CDR3 DNA sequence: TGCGCCAGCAGCTTGGGGTCGAGCTCCTACAATGAGCAGTTCTTC. The entire variable domain, with the rest obtained from reference TRBV5-1 and TRBJ2-1, is as follows: KAGVTQTPRYLIKTRGQQVTLSCSPISGHRSVSWYQQTPGQGLQFLFEYFSETQRNKGNFPGRFSGRQFSNSRSEMNVSTLELGDSALYLCASSLGSSSYNEQFFGPGTRLTVL.

The V gene is TRBV5-4, the J gene TRBJ2-7; D is perhaps TRBD2 (5 bases). V gave up 4 bases and J gave up 5 bases, with 13 bases separating them. CDR3 length: 13 amino acids. Germline loops: CDR1 SGHNT, CDR2 YYREEE (reference sequence). CDR3 sequence reads: CASSPATRDEQYF. The CDR3 DNA sequence: TGTGCCAGCAGCCCGGCCACTAGGGACGAGCAGTACTTC.

The J gene is TRBJ2-1, the V gene TRBV7-2; 8 bases match TRBD2. Unmatched junction bases numbered 5, after V lost 1 base and J lost 6 bases. The CDR3 is 15 amino acids. Per germline, CDR1 SGHTA and CDR2 FQGNSA. The CDR3 loop is CASSLGTGTSNEQFF. CDR3 DNA sequence: TGTGCCAGCAGCTTAGGGACCGGGACTAGCAATGAGCAGTTCTTC. The complete variable domain, with remaining parts taken from reference TRBV7-2 and TRBJ2-1, reads GAGVSQSPSNKVTEKGKDVELRCDPISGHTALYWYRQSLGQGLEFLIYFQGNSAPDKSGLPSDRFSAERTGGSVSTLTIQRTQQEDSAVYLCASSLGTGTSNEQFFGPGTRLTVL.

The chain is built from TRBV2 and TRBJ1-2; TRBD1 agrees at 7 bases. V lost 4 bases, J lost 5 bases, and 1 base stayed unmatched. Germline V gene sequence: CDR1 SNHLY, CDR2 FYNNEI. This CDR3 is built from 12 residues. DNA of the CDR3: TGTGCCAGCAGTGCGACAGGGTATGGCTACACCTTC. Protein: CASSATGYGYTF.